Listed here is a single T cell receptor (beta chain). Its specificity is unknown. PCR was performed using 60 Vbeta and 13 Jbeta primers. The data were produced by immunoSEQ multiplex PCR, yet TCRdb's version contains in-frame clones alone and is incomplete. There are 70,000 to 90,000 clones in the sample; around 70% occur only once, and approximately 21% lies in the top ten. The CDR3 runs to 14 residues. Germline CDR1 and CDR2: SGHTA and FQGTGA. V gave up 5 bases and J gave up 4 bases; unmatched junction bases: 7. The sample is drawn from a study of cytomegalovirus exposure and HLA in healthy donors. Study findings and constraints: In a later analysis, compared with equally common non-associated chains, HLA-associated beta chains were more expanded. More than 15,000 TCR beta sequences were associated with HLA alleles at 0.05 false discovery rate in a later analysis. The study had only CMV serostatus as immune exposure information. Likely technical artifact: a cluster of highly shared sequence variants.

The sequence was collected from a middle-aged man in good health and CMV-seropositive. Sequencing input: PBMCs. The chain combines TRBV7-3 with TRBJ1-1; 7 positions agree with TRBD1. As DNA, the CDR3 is TGTGCCAGCAGCGCACAGGGGCAGGGCACTGAAGCTTTCTTT. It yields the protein CASSAQGQGTEAFF.